These 21 T cell receptor beta chains were all obtained from the same sample, sequenced in a study of blood T cell repertoires in COVID-19 (dated by TCRdb to the early 2020s). The library was produced with the immunoSEQ multiplex PCR assay. TCRdb re-hosts the immuneACCESS table, in-frame sequences only. Its copies lack some clones; in the studies checked, an unresolved V gene accounts for under half of them, and the cause for the rest is not known. The sample table contains about 160,000 clones; only one count was recorded for around 91% of them. The ten largest clones represent 10% to 15% of the sample. Sequenced input: peripheral blood. These receptors originate from a man between 18 and 35 years old with COVID-19, enrolled during active disease.

The V and J genes are TRBV30 and TRBJ2-5, with 9 bases matching TRBD2. After removal of 0 bases from V and 7 bases from J, the junction contained 12 bases not matched to a gene. CDR1 is GTSNPN and CDR2 is SVGIG in the germline V gene (reference sequence). This CDR3 region has 16 residues. The CDR3 DNA sequence: TGTGCCTGGAGTGTACAACCGACTAGCGGAAGGGGGACCCAGTACTTC. Translating it yields CAWSVQPTSGRGTQYF.

The J gene is TRBJ2-1, the V gene TRBV9, with D perhaps TRBD2 (5 bases). Germline V gene data show CDR1 as SGDLS and CDR2 as YYNGEE. Trimming took 3 bases from V and 0 from J, leaving 7 bases between them. The CDR3 spans 14 residues. CDR3 sequence (DNA): TGTGCCAGCAGCGCCGGGGACTCCTACAATGAGCAGTTCTTC. Its protein product is CASSAGDSYNEQFF.

V is TRBV15 and J is TRBJ2-3; D may be TRBD2 (5 bases). The CDR3 loop spans 15 amino acids. Per the germline V gene, CDR1 is LNHNV and CDR2 is YYDKDF (reference sequence). V lost 1 base and J lost 3, with 11 bases in between. CDR3 protein: CATSRARGRTDTQYF. CDR3 DNA sequence: TGTGCCACCAGCAGAGCCCGGGGAAGGACAGATACGCAGTATTTT. Complete variable domain (other parts from reference TRBV15 and TRBJ2-3): DAMVIQNPRYQVTQFGKPVTLSCSQTLNHNVMYWYQQKSSQAPKLLFHYYDKDFNNEADTPDNFQSRRPNTSFCFLDIRSPGLGDTAMYLCATSRARGRTDTQYFGPGTRLTVL.

CDR3 sequence reads: CASSYGGQGLSPLHF. CDR3 nucleotide sequence: TGTGCCAGCAGTTACGGGGGACAGGGACTTTCACCCCTCCACTTT. The genes are TRBV6-5 and TRBJ1-6; 9 bases align to TRBD1. Germline V gene data show CDR1 as MNHEY and CDR2 as SVGAGI. This CDR3 contains 15 residues. Trimming removed 2 bases from V and 9 bases from J; junction bases left unmatched: 5.

The rearrangement links TRBV7-2 to TRBJ2-3; no clear D gene. Trimming pared 3 bases from V and 1 base from J, leaving 2 bases between. CDR1 is SGHTA, CDR2 FQGNSA, per germline. The CDR3 runs 12 residues. The CDR3 reads CASSFGTDTQYF. Written as DNA, the CDR3 is TGTGCCAGCAGCTTCGGCACAGATACGCAGTATTTT.

Only one count was recorded for this clone. The CDR3 spells CASSFSPSFYGYTF. The CDR3 DNA is TGTGCCAGCAGCTTCTCTCCGAGTTTCTATGGCTACACCTTC. J is TRBJ1-2 and V is TRBV5-6, with D uncertain. With 2 bases removed from V and 4 bases from J, the gap between germline ends came to 12 bases. The V gene's germline CDR1 is SGHDT and CDR2 YYEEEE. CDR3 length: 14 residues.

CDR3 amino acids: CASSLGNTIYF. DNA of the CDR3: TGTGCCAGCAGTCTTGGAAACACCATATATTTT. The rearrangement joins TRBV2 to TRBJ1-3; D ambiguous. CDR3 length: 11 residues. Germline V gene data show CDR1 as SNHLY and CDR2 as FYNNEI. V lost 5 bases, J lost 3 bases, and 2 bases lay in between.

The chain has TRBV5-5 and TRBJ1-2, with D possibly matching TRBD1 (5 bases). The CDR3 has 14 amino acids. Germline loops: CDR1 SGHKS, CDR2 YYEKEE (reference sequence). V was pared by 1 base and J by 2 bases, with 9 bases between. CDR3: CASSLQGGNYGYTF. Here the CDR3 DNA reads TGTGCCAGCAGCTTGCAGGGAGGGAACTATGGCTACACCTTC.

This clone was detected once. The V and J genes are TRBV19 and TRBJ2-1, with TRBD2 matching over 7 bases. CDR3 length: 14 residues. Trimming cost V 6 bases and J 6 bases; bases outside gene matches: 8. Germline CDR1 and CDR2: LNHDA and SQIVND (reference sequence). CDR3 nucleotide sequence: TGTGCCAGTAGCAGAGCGGGACTGTTCAATGAGCAGTTCTTC. Amino acid sequence: CASSRAGLFNEQFF. The variable domain in full, with the rest retrieved from reference TRBV19 and TRBJ2-1, is DGGITQSPKYLFRKEGQNVTLSCEQNLNHDAMYWYRQDPGQGLRLIYYSQIVNDFQKGDIAEGYSVSREKKESFPLTVTSAQKNPTAFYLCASSRAGLFNEQFFGPGTRLTVL.

This chain joins TRBV19 and TRBJ1-6, with 7 bases identical to TRBD1. This CDR3 has 13 residues. Germline V gene sequence: CDR1 LNHDA, CDR2 SQIVND (reference sequence). V lost 8 bases, J lost 9 bases, and 7 bases stayed unmatched. CDR3 coding DNA: TGTGCCAGTGGGACAGTAGAGATTTCACCCCTCCACTTT. The encoded protein is CASGTVEISPLHF.

The J gene is TRBJ2-1, the V gene TRBV3-1 (or the pseudogene TRBV3-2); 12 positions match TRBD2. The CDR3 loop spans 16 amino acids. Germline lookup yields CDR1 LGHDT and CDR2 YNNKEL (reference sequence). J gave up 8 bases and V 1 base, and 6 bases lay outside the gene matches. Here the CDR3 reads CASSQGTSGTSHEQFF. The DNA of the CDR3 is TGTGCCAGCAGCCAAGGGACTAGCGGGACCTCCCATGAGCAGTTCTTC.

This clone was recorded a few times. The sample has other DNA sequences that encode this CDR3 too. The V gene is TRBV5-6, the J gene TRBJ2-7; 8 nucleotides match TRBD1. The CDR3 runs to 14 residues. Looked up from germline, CDR1 is SGHDT and CDR2 is YYEEEE. The V gene end was trimmed by 3 bases and the J gene end by 2 bases; junction bases not matched to a gene: 4. The CDR3 sequence is CASSWTGLPYEQYF. CDR3 in DNA: TGTGCCAGCAGCTGGACAGGGCTGCCCTACGAGCAGTACTTC.

This clone was observed a handful of times. This chain uses TRBV6-5 with TRBJ1-1; tentatively, D is TRBD1 (6 bases). Germline V gives CDR1 MNHEY, CDR2 SVGAGI. This CDR3 region has 13 residues. The germline V and J ends were trimmed by 4 bases and 3 bases, with 9 bases remaining between them. CDR3 in amino acids: CASSSPGDTEAFF. The CDR3 DNA reads TGTGCCAGCAGTTCCCCAGGGGACACTGAAGCTTTCTTT.

V usage is TRBV10-1 and J usage is TRBJ1-5; no firm D call. Germline V gene sequence: CDR1 WNHNN, CDR2 SYGVQD (reference sequence). V lost 7 bases, J lost 5 bases, and 15 bases lay in between. This CDR3 comprises 14 residues. CDR3 in amino acids: CASMGGVRHQPQHF. The CDR3 DNA sequence: TGCGCCAGCATGGGCGGGGTCCGGCATCAGCCCCAGCATTTT.

The chain recombines TRBV7-2 with TRBJ1-2; 7 bases map to TRBD1. V shed 5 bases and J 3 bases; nucleotides not matched to a gene: 6. The germline V gene encodes CDR1 SGHTA and CDR2 FQGNSA. This CDR3 contains 14 residues. CDR3 DNA: TGTGCCAGCAGCACCCGACAGGGCCACTATGGCTACACCTTC. It encodes CASSTRQGHYGYTF.

This clone is a singleton in its sample. The chain combines TRBV5-5 with TRBJ1-1; perhaps TRBD1 as D (5 bases). The CDR3 runs to 14 residues. Germline V gene data show CDR1 as SGHKS and CDR2 as YYEKEE (reference sequence). V dropped 4 bases and J dropped 11 bases, with 21 bases sitting between them. The CDR3 is CASSLGPTRGGAFF. CDR3 bases: TGTGCCAGCAGCCTGGGACCGACCCGAGGTGGCGCTTTCTTT.

The chain joins TRBV29-1 to TRBJ2-2; D uncertain. Germline V lookup: CDR1 SQVTM, CDR2 ANQGSEA. Trimming removed 6 bases at V and 3 bases at J, with 11 bases between. This CDR3 region has 13 residues. The CDR3 DNA is TGCAGCGTAGCGACCTCGGACACCGGGGAGCTGTTTTTT. Residues: CSVATSDTGELFF.

CDR3 in DNA: TGTGCCAGCAGCTTACCGGGACTAGCGGGAGGGCCTGGAAGGTACGAGCAGTACTTC. Its protein is CASSLPGLAGGPGRYEQYF. The chain has TRBV7-2 and TRBJ2-7; 16 bases line up with TRBD2. V shed 2 bases and J 4 bases; nucleotides not matched to a gene: 11. The CDR3 sequence is 19 residues long. The germline CDR1 and CDR2 sequences are SGHTA and FQGNSA.

This clone showed up just a few times. This sequence joins TRBV6-2 or TRBV6-3 and TRBJ1-2; D might be TRBD1 (6 bases). CDR3 length: 13 amino acids. Germline V lookup: CDR1 MNHEY, CDR2 SVGEGT. V was pared by 5 bases and J by 4 bases, with 11 bases between. CDR3 amino acids: CASSRQEIYGYTF. The CDR3 bases are TGTGCCAGCAGTCGACAGGAAATCTATGGCTACACCTTC.

The chain employs TRBV10-3 and TRBJ2-7; 15 bases match TRBD2. Trimming took 0 bases from V and 7 from J; bases not matched to a gene: 7. Looked up from germline, CDR1 is ENHRY and CDR2 is SYGVKD. This CDR3 is 17 amino acids long. The CDR3 here is CAISESWTSGRGTEQYF. In DNA, the CDR3 is TGTGCCATCAGTGAGTCGTGGACTAGCGGGAGGGGGACGGAGCAGTACTTC.

The rearrangement joins TRBV27 to TRBJ2-1; 8 bases agree with TRBD1. V gave up 5 bases and J gave up 8 bases; unmatched junction bases: 8. The CDR3 has 14 residues. Germline lookup yields CDR1 MNHEY and CDR2 SMNVEV (reference sequence). The CDR3 DNA sequence: TGTGCCAGCAGTCCTGACAGGGGAGGATATGAGCAGTTCTTC. The encoded protein is CASSPDRGGYEQFF.